This T cell receptor (beta chain) was documented in a study of beta chain features in type 1 diabetes. Study observations and caveats: Shortening that was moderate but significant affected the TCRB CDR3s of Type 1 diabetes patients in all four CD4+ subsets.

About this clone itself: Its antigen is unknown. Other nucleotide sequences from this sample produce the same CDR3.

Over 95% purity was reached by all sorted populations. Sequenced material consisted of expressed TCRB transcripts (all of the isolated RNA was reverse transcribed). Generated by immunoSEQ multiplex PCR, the TCRdb table keeps only in-frame clones and is missing some. Among 500,000 to 700,000 clones listed, roughly 15% were seen once. This CDR3 spans 11 amino acids. Per the germline V gene, CDR1 is MDHEN and CDR2 is SYDVKM. Trimming left V 2 bases short and J 4 bases short, with 3 bases between. The source of this sequence is a young man in good health. Source material: naive CD4+ T cells from blood. The chain has TRBV28 and TRBJ2-7; the D is unclear. In nucleotides, the CDR3 is TGTGCCAGCAGTTTACGGTACGAGCAGTACTTC. It translates to CASSLRYEQYF.